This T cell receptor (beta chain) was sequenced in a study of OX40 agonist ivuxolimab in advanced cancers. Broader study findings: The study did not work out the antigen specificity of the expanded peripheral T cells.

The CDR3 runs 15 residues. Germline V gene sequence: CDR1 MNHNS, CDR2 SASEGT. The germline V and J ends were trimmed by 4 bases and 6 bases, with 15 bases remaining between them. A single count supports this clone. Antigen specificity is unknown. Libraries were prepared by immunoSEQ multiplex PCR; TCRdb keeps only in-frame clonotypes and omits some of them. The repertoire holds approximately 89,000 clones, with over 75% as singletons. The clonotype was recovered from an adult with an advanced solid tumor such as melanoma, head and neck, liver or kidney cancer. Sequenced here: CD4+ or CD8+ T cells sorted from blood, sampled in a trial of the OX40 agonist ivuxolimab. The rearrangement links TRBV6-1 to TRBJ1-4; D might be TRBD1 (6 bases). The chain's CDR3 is CASSGYQGQDEKLFF. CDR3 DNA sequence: TGTGCCAGCAGTGGTTATCAGGGGCAGGATGAAAAACTGTTTTTT.